This TCR beta chain is drawn from a study of T cells in Graves' hyperthyroidism and ophthalmopathy. Study-wide results and limits: Researchers found most expanded thyroid clonotypes above 0.001 in blood as well.

This clonotype has ten or more counts. What it binds is unknown. There were TCR beta CDR3 regions amplified from RNA transcripts. The TCR CDR3 was amplified in a first-round RT-PCR using the HTBI primer set. Each CDR3 protein gets one entry after TCRdb re-called the multiplex PCR reads with MiXCR. The profile covers approximately 300,000 distinct CDR3 sequences, with about 17% appearing a single time and less than 70% taken by the ten largest. Germline loops: CDR1 SGHRS, CDR2 YFSETQ. The CDR3 sequence is 14 residues long. V lost 6 bases and J lost 1, with 13 bases in between. Criteria for exclusion of patients were uncontrolled infection, other autoimmune disease, pregnancy or lactation.

Material for sequencing was blood. The receptor comes from an older woman with Graves' ophthalmopathy. The chain uses TRBV5-1 and TRBJ1-1; D unresolved. The CDR3 nucleotides read TGCGCCAGCACGCCGTCGGCTTCGAACACTGAAGCTTTCTTT. Translating gives CASTPSASNTEAFF.